The rows below give T cell receptor beta chains drawn from one sample of a study of CD8+ T cells in alopecia areata. Using immunoSEQ multiplex PCR, the repertoire was profiled, and TCRdb retains in-frame clones only, with some absent. The profile shows about 140,000 clones, approximately 60% of them singletons. The sequencing sample was made of CD4+ T cells sorted from blood. These receptors were taken from a human donor in good health. The CDR3 runs from the conserved cysteine through the conserved F or W. The order of the fields is clone size, V gene, J gene, D gene, CDR3 protein. A D gene is named only where the DNA matches it firmly. Some rows have no size entry. The others give once, few or many, or a class for an expanded clone.

abundance: -; v_gene: TRBV15; j_gene: TRBJ1-1; d_gene: -; CDR3aa: CATSSRQPPTEAFF
abundance: few; v_gene: TRBV29-1; j_gene: TRBJ2-5; d_gene: -; CDR3aa: CSAEPGYSSGTQYF
abundance: -; v_gene: TRBV6-5; j_gene: TRBJ2-7; d_gene: -; CDR3aa: CASTAFSEQYF
abundance: -; v_gene: TRBV19; j_gene: TRBJ1-5; d_gene: -; CDR3aa: CASRSTPAMAQHF
abundance: -; v_gene: TRBV29-1; j_gene: TRBJ2-1; d_gene: -; CDR3aa: CSVDIEYNEQFF
abundance: -; v_gene: TRBV5-4; j_gene: TRBJ2-5; d_gene: -; CDR3aa: CASRLRGQETQYF
abundance: -; v_gene: TRBV29-1; j_gene: TRBJ2-3; d_gene: -; CDR3aa: CSAGVGTDTQYF
abundance: -; v_gene: TRBV6-5; j_gene: TRBJ2-7; d_gene: -; CDR3aa: CASNSGRTQTYEQYF
abundance: -; v_gene: TRBV10-2; j_gene: TRBJ1-5; d_gene: TRBD1; CDR3aa: CASSGYRGRVHQPQHF
abundance: -; v_gene: TRBV29-1; j_gene: TRBJ2-3; d_gene: -; CDR3aa: CSVGSGQGDTQYF
abundance: -; v_gene: TRBV2; j_gene: TRBJ1-5; d_gene: TRBD1; CDR3aa: CASTGDRGNQPQHF
abundance: -; v_gene: TRBV30; j_gene: TRBJ1-1; d_gene: -; CDR3aa: CAWSSAGGEAFF
abundance: -; v_gene: TRBV4-2; j_gene: TRBJ2-1; d_gene: TRBD1; CDR3aa: CASSQDVLAGQGGEQFF
abundance: few; v_gene: TRBV7-9; j_gene: TRBJ2-7; d_gene: -; CDR3aa: CASRSSGSEQYF
abundance: -; v_gene: TRBV30; j_gene: TRBJ1-1; d_gene: TRBD1; CDR3aa: CAWSDTQGARAFF
abundance: few; v_gene: TRBV4-1; j_gene: TRBJ2-1; d_gene: TRBD2; CDR3aa: CASSQVDLGLAGGNEQFF
abundance: -; v_gene: TRBV4-1; j_gene: TRBJ1-2; d_gene: -; CDR3aa: CASSQGEQGVYGYTF
abundance: -; v_gene: TRBV30; j_gene: TRBJ2-7; d_gene: -; CDR3aa: CAWSVGGGKQYF
abundance: -; v_gene: TRBV30; j_gene: TRBJ1-2; d_gene: -; CDR3aa: CAWSVLAGGGYGYTF
abundance: -; v_gene: TRBV30; j_gene: TRBJ1-1; d_gene: -; CDR3aa: CAAQDTEAFF
abundance: -; v_gene: TRBV30; j_gene: TRBJ1-4; d_gene: -; CDR3aa: CAWSPLVGGLGEKLFF
abundance: -; v_gene: TRBV14; j_gene: TRBJ2-5; d_gene: TRBD2; CDR3aa: CASSQVAGGPRGTQYF
abundance: few; v_gene: TRBV27; j_gene: TRBJ2-3; d_gene: TRBD2; CDR3aa: CASTSLAGGPTDTQYF
abundance: few; v_gene: TRBV18; j_gene: TRBJ2-7; d_gene: -; CDR3aa: CASSPPAAGRRSREQYF
abundance: -; v_gene: TRBV9; j_gene: TRBJ2-2; d_gene: -; CDR3aa: CASNLAGGTGELFF
abundance: -; v_gene: TRBV6-5; j_gene: TRBJ2-1; d_gene: TRBD1; CDR3aa: CASSYSGTGGTNEQFF
abundance: -; v_gene: TRBV30; j_gene: TRBJ2-5; d_gene: TRBD2; CDR3aa: CAWGRGLAQETQYF
abundance: few; v_gene: TRBV6-1; j_gene: TRBJ2-4; d_gene: -; CDR3aa: CASSEHPTLAKNIQYF
abundance: -; v_gene: TRBV6-1; j_gene: TRBJ2-1; d_gene: -; CDR3aa: CAGRDVWGEQFF
abundance: -; v_gene: TRBV4-1; j_gene: TRBJ1-2; d_gene: TRBD1; CDR3aa: CASSQIQGADYGYTF
abundance: -; v_gene: TRBV14; j_gene: TRBJ1-2; d_gene: -; CDR3aa: CASSQGTIYGYTF
abundance: -; v_gene: TRBV5-1; j_gene: TRBJ2-5; d_gene: -; CDR3aa: CASSLAWGETQYF
abundance: -; v_gene: TRBV29-1; j_gene: TRBJ2-1; d_gene: -; CDR3aa: CSVRSGYNEQFF
abundance: once; v_gene: TRBV10-3; j_gene: TRBJ2-3; d_gene: TRBD2; CDR3aa: CAAGGGSGSTDTQYF
abundance: -; v_gene: TRBV29-1; j_gene: TRBJ1-3; d_gene: -; CDR3aa: CSVLPHSGNTIYF
abundance: few; v_gene: TRBV6-5; j_gene: TRBJ1-2; d_gene: -; CDR3aa: CASSDSSRVNYGYTF
abundance: -; v_gene: TRBV29-1; j_gene: TRBJ2-1; d_gene: -; CDR3aa: CSVSSYNEQFF
abundance: -; v_gene: TRBV7-9; j_gene: TRBJ2-2; d_gene: TRBD1; CDR3aa: CASSPRGRNTGELFF
abundance: -; v_gene: TRBV29-1; j_gene: TRBJ1-1; d_gene: TRBD1; CDR3aa: CSVSDRGREGNTEAFF
abundance: -; v_gene: TRBV28; j_gene: TRBJ1-5; d_gene: -; CDR3aa: CASSFGGYSNQPQHF
abundance: -; v_gene: TRBV5-1; j_gene: TRBJ2-1; d_gene: TRBD1; CDR3aa: CASSRDSASYNEQFF
abundance: -; v_gene: TRBV29-1; j_gene: TRBJ2-7; d_gene: -; CDR3aa: CSALRGYEQYF
abundance: once; v_gene: TRBV25-1; j_gene: TRBJ2-1; d_gene: -; CDR3aa: CASSEGGKTYNEQFF
abundance: few; v_gene: TRBV7-2; j_gene: TRBJ1-3; d_gene: -; CDR3aa: CASSLVRGGATGNTIYF
abundance: -; v_gene: TRBV2; j_gene: TRBJ2-2; d_gene: TRBD1; CDR3aa: CASSLRQGGTGELFF
abundance: -; v_gene: TRBV30; j_gene: TRBJ1-2; d_gene: TRBD1; CDR3aa: CAWGTGTGVNYGYTF
abundance: -; v_gene: TRBV5-1; j_gene: TRBJ2-7; d_gene: TRBD1; CDR3aa: CASSRTGYEQYF
abundance: once; v_gene: TRBV7-2; j_gene: TRBJ2-3; d_gene: -; CDR3aa: CASSLAVLPTDTQYF
abundance: -; v_gene: TRBV18; j_gene: TRBJ2-2; d_gene: -; CDR3aa: CASSPFQGNTGELFF
abundance: -; v_gene: TRBV29-1; j_gene: TRBJ1-2; d_gene: TRBD1; CDR3aa: CSVNRDSIYGYTF
abundance: -; v_gene: TRBV6-1; j_gene: TRBJ2-5; d_gene: -; CDR3aa: CASMLRGVETQYF
abundance: few; v_gene: TRBV5-4; j_gene: TRBJ2-2; d_gene: TRBD2; CDR3aa: CASSSGTSGNTGELFF
abundance: -; v_gene: TRBV5-6; j_gene: TRBJ2-3; d_gene: TRBD2; CDR3aa: CASTNYVRAGGDTDTQYF
abundance: -; v_gene: TRBV7-2; j_gene: TRBJ2-5; d_gene: TRBD1; CDR3aa: CASSQVGGRQGTQYF
abundance: -; v_gene: TRBV5-1; j_gene: TRBJ2-3; d_gene: -; CDR3aa: CASSVQGLEDTQYF
abundance: -; v_gene: TRBV9; j_gene: TRBJ2-7; d_gene: TRBD2; CDR3aa: CASSVGIGGGRYEQYF
abundance: -; v_gene: TRBV19; j_gene: TRBJ1-2; d_gene: -; CDR3aa: CASSAGRLGGTF
abundance: -; v_gene: TRBV29-1; j_gene: TRBJ2-7; d_gene: -; CDR3aa: CSVGTFGGTYEQYF
abundance: -; v_gene: TRBV7-2; j_gene: TRBJ2-3; d_gene: -; CDR3aa: CASSWGREDTQYF